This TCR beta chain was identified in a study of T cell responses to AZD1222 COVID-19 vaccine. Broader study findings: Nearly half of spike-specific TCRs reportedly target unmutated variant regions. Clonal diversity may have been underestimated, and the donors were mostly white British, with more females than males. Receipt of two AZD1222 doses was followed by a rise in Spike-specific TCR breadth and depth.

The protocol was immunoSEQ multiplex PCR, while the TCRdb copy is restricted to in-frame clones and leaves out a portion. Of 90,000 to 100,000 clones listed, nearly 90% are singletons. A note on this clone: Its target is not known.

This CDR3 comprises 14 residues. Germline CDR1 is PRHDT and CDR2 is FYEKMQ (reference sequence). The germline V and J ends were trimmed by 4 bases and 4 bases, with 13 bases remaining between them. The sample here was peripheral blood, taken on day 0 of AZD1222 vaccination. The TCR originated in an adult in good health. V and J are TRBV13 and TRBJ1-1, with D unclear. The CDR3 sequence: CASSSGADFTEAFF. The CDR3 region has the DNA TGTGCCAGCAGCTCGGGAGCAGATTTCACTGAAGCTTTCTTT.